The clone carrying this T cell receptor beta chain was seen ten or more times. Its antigen is still unknown. Germline CDR1 and CDR2: SGHAT and FQNNGV. This CDR3 contains 12 residues. V was clipped by 4 bases and J by 12 bases, with 10 bases between them. This sample stems from a study of molecular identifiers for immune sequencing clone quantification. Broader study findings: Spiked Jurkat TCR RNA originating from one cell could reportedly be identified amid about a million naive cells.

Bulk TCR library preparation followed previously described methods with listed TCR primers. TCRdb re-derived calls from the PCR reads in MiXCR, one entry per CDR3 protein. The table shows 40,000 to 45,000 distinct CDR3 sequences, with about 19% occurring only once. This chain uses TRBV11-2 with TRBJ1-6; D gene unclear. This receptor was identified in a human donor in good health. Some libraries in this study had Jurkat cell RNA spiked in. The sequencing input was naive CD8+ T cells from blood, with Jurkat cell RNA spiked in. Subset in this sample: FACS-sorted CD8+CD4-CCR7+CD45RA+ naive T cells. Here the CDR3 DNA reads TGTGCCAGCAGCTATGGGTCGGGACCCCTCCACTTT. Protein: CASSYGSGPLHF.